This T cell receptor (beta chain) was sequenced for a study of T cell changes during pregnancy in multiple sclerosis. Looked up from germline, CDR1 is SGHAT and CDR2 is FQNNGV. The CDR3 totals 17 residues. Trimming removed 5 bases from V and 3 bases from J, with 22 bases in between. Sequenced by immunoSEQ multiplex PCR; TCRdb stores in-frame clones only, minus some. This sample has about 36,000 clones, with about 88% found just once. The source of this sequence is a female donor with multiple sclerosis, enrolled in a pregnancy study. This specimen was CD8+ T cells from peripheral blood mononuclear cells, taken in the third trimester of pregnancy. The chain uses TRBV11-2 and TRBJ1-1; D is perhaps TRBD1 (5 bases). Here the CDR3 DNA reads TGTGCCAGCAGCCCCGGGCAGGGTTGGAATGGGTACACTGAAGCTTTCTTT. Translation gives CASSPGQGWNGYTEAFF.